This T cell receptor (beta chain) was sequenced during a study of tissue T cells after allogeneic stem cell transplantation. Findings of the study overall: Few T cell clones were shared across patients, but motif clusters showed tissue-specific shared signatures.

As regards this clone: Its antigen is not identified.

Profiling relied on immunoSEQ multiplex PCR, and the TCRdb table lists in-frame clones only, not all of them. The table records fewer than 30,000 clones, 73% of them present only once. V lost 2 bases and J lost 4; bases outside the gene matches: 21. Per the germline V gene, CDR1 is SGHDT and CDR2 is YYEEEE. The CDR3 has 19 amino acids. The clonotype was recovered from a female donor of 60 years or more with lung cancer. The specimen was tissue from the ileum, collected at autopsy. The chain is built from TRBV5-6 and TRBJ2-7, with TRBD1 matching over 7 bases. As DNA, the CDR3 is TGTGCCAGCAGCTTCCGCGTGGGGACCCGGGACAGCCCCTATTACGAGCAGTACTTC. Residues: CASSFRVGTRDSPYYEQYF.